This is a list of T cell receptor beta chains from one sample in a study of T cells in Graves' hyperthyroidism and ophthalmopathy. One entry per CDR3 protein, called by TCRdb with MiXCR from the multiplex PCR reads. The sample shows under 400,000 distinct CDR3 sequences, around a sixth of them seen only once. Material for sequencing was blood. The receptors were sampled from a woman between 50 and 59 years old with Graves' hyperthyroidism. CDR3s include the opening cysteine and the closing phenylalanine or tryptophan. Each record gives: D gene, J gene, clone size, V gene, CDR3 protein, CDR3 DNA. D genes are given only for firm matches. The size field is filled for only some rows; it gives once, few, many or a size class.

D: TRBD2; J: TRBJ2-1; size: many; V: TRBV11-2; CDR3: CASSSAGGVEQFF; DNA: TGTGCCAGCAGCTCGGCGGGAGGGGTTGAGCAGTTCTTC
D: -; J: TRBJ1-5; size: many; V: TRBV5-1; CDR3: CASSLEGHLDQPQHF; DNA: TGCGCCAGCAGCTTGGAGGGACATCTTGACCAGCCCCAGCATTTT
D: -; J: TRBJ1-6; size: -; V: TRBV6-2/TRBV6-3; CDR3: CASSYPRDKATDSPLHF; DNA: TGTGCCAGCAGTTACCCCAGGGACAAAGCGACTGATTCACCCCTCCACTTT
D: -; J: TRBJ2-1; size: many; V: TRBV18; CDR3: CASSLDFAHNEQFF; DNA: TGTGCCAGCTCACTAGACTTTGCACACAATGAGCAGTTCTTC
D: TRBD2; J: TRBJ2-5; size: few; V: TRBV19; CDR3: CASSRGLAGGPQETQYF; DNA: TGTGCCAGTAGCCGAGGACTAGCGGGGGGCCCTCAAGAGACCCAGTACTTC
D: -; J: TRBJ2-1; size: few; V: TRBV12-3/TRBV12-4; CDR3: CASSLVGALYNEQFF; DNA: TGTGCCAGCAGTTTGGTGGGGGCCCTCTACAATGAGCAGTTCTTC
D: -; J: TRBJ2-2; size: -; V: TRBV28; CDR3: CASSPRAGANTGELFF; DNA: TGTGCCAGCAGTCCAAGGGCTGGTGCGAACACCGGGGAGCTGTTTTTT
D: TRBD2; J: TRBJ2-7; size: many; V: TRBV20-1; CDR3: CSARGEAGDYEQYF; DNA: TGCAGTGCTAGAGGAGAGGCGGGAGATTACGAGCAGTACTTC
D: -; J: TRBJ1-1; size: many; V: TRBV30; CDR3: CAWSLGVRMAFF; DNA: TGTGCCTGGAGCCTGGGGGTAAGAATGGCTTTCTTT
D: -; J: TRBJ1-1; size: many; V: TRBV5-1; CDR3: CASSLFGGLNTEAFF; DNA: TGCGCCAGCAGCTTGTTTGGGGGGCTGAACACTGAAGCTTTCTTT
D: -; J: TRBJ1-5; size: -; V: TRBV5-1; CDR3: CASSLAAGAGNQPQHF; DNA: TGCGCCAGCAGCTTGGCGGCAGGGGCGGGCAATCAGCCCCAGCATTTT
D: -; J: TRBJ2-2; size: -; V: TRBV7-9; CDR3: CASRTRDRAANTGELFF; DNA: TGTGCCAGCAGAACCCGGGACCGAGCTGCGAACACCGGGGAGCTGTTTTTT
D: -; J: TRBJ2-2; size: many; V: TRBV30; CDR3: CAWSGEAGTGELFF; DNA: TGTGCCTGGAGCGGAGAGGCCGGGACCGGGGAGCTGTTTTTT
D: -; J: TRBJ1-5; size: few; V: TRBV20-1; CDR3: CSARSDSHQPQHF; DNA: TGCAGTGCTAGATCGGACTCCCATCAGCCCCAGCATTTT
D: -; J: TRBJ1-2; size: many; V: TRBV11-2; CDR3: CASSQTPTGYTF; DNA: TGTGCCAGCAGCCAAACCCCGACTGGCTACACCTTC
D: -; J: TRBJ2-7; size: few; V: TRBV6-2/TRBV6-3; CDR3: CASSLPSYEQYF; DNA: TGTGCCAGCAGCTTACCCTCCTACGAGCAGTACTTC
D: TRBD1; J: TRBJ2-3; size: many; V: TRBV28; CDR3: CASRGQTSSTDTQYF; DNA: TGTGCCAGCAGGGGACAGACATCTAGCACAGATACGCAGTATTTT
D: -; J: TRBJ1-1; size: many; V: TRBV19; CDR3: CASSIDLGQGRTEAFF; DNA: TGTGCCAGTAGTATAGATCTAGGGCAGGGGAGGACTGAAGCTTTCTTT
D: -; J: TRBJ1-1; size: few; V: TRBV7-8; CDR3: CASSLAGAPNTEAFF; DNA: TGTGCCAGCAGCTTAGCAGGGGCCCCGAACACTGAAGCTTTCTTT
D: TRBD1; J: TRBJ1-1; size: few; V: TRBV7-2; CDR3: CASSLWQGANTEAFF; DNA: TGTGCCAGCAGCTTATGGCAGGGGGCGAACACTGAAGCTTTCTTT